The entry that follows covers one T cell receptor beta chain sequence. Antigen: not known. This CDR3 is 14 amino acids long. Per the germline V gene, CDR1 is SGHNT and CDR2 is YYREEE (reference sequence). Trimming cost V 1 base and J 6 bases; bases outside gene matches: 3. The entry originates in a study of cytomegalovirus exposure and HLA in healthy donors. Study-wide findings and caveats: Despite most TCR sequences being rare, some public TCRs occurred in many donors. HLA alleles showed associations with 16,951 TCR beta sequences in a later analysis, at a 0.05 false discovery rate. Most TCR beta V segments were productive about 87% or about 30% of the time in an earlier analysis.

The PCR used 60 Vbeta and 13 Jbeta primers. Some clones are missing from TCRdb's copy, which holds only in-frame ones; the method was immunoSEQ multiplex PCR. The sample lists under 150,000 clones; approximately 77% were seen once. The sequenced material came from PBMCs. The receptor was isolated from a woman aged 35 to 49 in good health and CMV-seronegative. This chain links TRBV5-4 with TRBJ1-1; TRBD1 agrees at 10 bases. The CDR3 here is CASSLRDRGPEAFF. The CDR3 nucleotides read TGTGCCAGCAGCTTGCGAGACAGGGGGCCTGAAGCTTTCTTT.